This entry concerns a single TCR beta chain. Its antigen is still unknown. Base-call qualities are not available, and no considerably larger clone is one nucleotide away. This sample was included in a study of blood T cell repertoires in COVID-19 (dated by TCRdb to 2018 to 2021). About the investigation overall: Samples from collaborators originated in the United States, Italy and Spain and spanned both the acute and convalescent phases of COVID-19. The prospective study material was composed of cDNA or gDNA derived from T cells, B-cell-depleted T cells, or PBMCs. Deeply sampled blood TCRbeta repertoires from subjects exposed to, actively infected with, or recovered from COVID-19 were included in the dataset. The repertoires were made available in a free public database intended to serve as a resource for research on the immune response to SARS-CoV-2. Samples were obtained from the ongoing ImmuneRACE study (first 160 participants) and from 950 to 1,500 subjects provided by 6 global collaborators. Sample metadata almost always included a de-identified subject ID, COVID-19 status, age in years and sex. HLA class I and class II types, where available, came from metadata supplied by the sample provider rather than from assay-based typing.

CDR1 and CDR2 were assigned from the germline V gene as SGHNT and YENEEA. From cysteine to phenylalanine, the CDR3 is 14 amino acids long. CDR3 DNA only is kept here, 42 bases in frame from base 1. Germline trimming: 5 bases from V, 4 bases from J; junction bases outside gene matches: 8. Whole blood was collected in K2EDTA tubes by collaborating institutions according to the institutions' own protocols. For TCRbeta analysis, collaborators shipped samples as frozen whole blood, isolated PBMCs, or DNA extracted from either of those sample types. Study-wide conclusions, independent of this receptor: The quantity of clinical and demographic metadata differed by source and by participant and was supplied without curation.

TCRbeta CDR3 regions were amplified from genomic DNA using the immunoSEQ Assay, a bias-controlled multiplex PCR. The study's processing was this. The number of nucleated cells in each sample was estimated by amplification of reference gene primers within the assay. To quantify the absolute abundance of each unique TCRbeta CDR3 rearrangement, sequence reads were collapsed and filtered. For each sample, productive Simpson clonality was calculated by taking the square root of Simpson's diversity index across productive rearrangements. The table comes from immuneACCESS by way of TCRdb, which keeps in-frame sequences with V and J called. Part of the clones is missing from these tables; in studies checked, under half for an unresolved V gene and the rest for unknown reasons. Clonal size and the V and J genes are those of that table, whereas D and trimming came from the DNA. Recorded for this sample are under 200,000 clones; about 80% of them occurred a single time. The ten largest clones capture roughly an eighth of the sample.

Recombination linked TRBV11-3 to TRBJ2-7; 7 nucleotides in the junction match TRBD1. The TCR originated in a man younger than 45 with active or convalescent COVID-19. Sequenced input: peripheral blood. DNA sequence: TGTGCCAGCAGCCCCAGGGACAGCCCTTACGAGCAGTACTTC. Its product reads: CASSPRDSPYEQYF. The variable domain in full, with residues beyond the CDR3 obtained from the reference TRBV11-3 and TRBJ2-7 genes, is EAGVVQSPRYKIIEKKQPVAFWCNPISGHNTLYWYLQNLGQGPELLIRYENEEAVDDSQLPKDRFSAERLKGVDSTLKIQPAELGDSAVYLCASSPRDSPYEQYFGPGTRLTVT.